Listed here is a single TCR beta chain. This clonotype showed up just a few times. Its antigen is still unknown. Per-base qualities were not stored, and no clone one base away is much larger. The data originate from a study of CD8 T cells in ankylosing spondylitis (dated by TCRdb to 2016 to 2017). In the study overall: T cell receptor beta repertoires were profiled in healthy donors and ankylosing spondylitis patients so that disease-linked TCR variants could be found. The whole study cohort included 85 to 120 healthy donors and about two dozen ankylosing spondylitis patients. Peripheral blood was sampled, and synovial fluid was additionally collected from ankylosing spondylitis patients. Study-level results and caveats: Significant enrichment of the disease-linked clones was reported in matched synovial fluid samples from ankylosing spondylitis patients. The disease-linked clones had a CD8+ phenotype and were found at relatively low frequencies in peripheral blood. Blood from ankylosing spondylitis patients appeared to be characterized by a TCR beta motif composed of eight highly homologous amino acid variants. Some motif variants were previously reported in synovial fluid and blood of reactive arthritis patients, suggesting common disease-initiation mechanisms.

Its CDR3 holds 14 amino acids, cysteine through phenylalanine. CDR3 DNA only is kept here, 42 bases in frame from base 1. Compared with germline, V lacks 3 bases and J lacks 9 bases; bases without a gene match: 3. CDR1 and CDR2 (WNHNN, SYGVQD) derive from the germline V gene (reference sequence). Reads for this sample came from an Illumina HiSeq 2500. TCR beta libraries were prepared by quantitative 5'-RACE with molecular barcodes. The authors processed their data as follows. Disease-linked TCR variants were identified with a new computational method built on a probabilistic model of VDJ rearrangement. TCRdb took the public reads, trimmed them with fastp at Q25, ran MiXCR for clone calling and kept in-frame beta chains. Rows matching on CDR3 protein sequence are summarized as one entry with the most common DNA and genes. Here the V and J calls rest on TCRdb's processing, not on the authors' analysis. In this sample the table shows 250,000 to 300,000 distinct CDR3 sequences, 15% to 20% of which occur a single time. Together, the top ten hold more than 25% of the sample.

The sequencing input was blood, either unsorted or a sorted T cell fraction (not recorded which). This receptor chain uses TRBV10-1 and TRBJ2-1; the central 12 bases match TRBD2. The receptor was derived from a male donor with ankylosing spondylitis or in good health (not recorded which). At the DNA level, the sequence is TGCGCCAGCAGTGATGGACTAGCGGGAATTGAGCAGTTCTTC. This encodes CASSDGLAGIEQFF.